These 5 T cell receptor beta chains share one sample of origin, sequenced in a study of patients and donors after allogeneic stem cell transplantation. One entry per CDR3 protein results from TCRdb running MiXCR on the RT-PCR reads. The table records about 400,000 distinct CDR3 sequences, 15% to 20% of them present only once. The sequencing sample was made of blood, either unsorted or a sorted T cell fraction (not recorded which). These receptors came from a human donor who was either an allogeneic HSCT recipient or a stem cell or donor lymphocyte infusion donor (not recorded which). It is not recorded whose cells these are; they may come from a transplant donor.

The CDR3 region is CASSQDWRPNAQETQYF. DNA for the CDR3: TGCGCCAGCAGCCAAGATTGGAGACCGAACGCCCAAGAGACCCAGTACTTC. The chain links TRBV4-3 to TRBJ2-5; no reliable D call. This CDR3 contains 17 residues. CDR1 and CDR2 (germline): LGHNA, YSLEER. V gave up 0 bases and J gave up 1 base, with 15 bases separating them.

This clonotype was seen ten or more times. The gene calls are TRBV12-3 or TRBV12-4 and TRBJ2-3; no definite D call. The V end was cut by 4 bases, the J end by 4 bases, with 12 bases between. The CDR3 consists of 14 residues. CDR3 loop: CASSSRRVADTQYF. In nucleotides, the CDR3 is TGTGCCAGCAGTTCCCGAAGGGTAGCAGATACGCAGTATTTT.

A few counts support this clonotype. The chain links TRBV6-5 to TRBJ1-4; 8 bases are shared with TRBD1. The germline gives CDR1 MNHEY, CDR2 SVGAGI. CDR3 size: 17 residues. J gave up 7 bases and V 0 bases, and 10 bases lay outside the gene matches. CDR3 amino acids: CASSYSTRGLWSEKLFF. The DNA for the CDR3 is TGTGCCAGCAGTTACTCGACCAGGGGGCTGTGGAGTGAAAAACTGTTTTTT.

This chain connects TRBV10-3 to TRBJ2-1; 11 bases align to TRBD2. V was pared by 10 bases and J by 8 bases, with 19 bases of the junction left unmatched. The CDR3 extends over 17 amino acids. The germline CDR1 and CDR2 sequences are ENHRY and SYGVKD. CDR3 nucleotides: TGTGCCACCACCCCCCCCTTTACTAGCGGGAGTTTCGATGAGCAGTTCTTC. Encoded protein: CATTPPFTSGSFDEQFF.

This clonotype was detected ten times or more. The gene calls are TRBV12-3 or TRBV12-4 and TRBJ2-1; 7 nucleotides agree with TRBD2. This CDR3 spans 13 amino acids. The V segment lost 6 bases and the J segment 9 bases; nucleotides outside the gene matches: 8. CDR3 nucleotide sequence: TGTGCCAGCAGAGGACTAGGGGTTGGTGAGCAGTTCTTC. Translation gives CASRGLGVGEQFF.